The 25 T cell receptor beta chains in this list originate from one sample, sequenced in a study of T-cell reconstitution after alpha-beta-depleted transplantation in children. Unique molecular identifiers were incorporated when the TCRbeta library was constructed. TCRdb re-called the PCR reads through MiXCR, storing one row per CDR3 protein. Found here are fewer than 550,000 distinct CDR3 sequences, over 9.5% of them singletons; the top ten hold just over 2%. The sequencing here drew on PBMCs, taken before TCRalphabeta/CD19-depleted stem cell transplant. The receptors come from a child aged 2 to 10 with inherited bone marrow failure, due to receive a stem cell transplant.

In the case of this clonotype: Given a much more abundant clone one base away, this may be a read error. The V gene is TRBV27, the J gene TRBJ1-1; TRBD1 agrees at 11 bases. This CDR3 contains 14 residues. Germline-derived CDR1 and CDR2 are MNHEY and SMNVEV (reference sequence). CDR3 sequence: CASSLFGTGGEASF. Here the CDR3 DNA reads TGTGCCAGCAGTTTATTCGGGACAGGGGGTGAAGCTTCCTTT.

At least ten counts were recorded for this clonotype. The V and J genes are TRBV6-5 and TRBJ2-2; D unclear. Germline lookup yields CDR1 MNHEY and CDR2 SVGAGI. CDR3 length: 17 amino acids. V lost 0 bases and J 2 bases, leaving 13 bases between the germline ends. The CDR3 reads CASSYSSNSRNTGELFF. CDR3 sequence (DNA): TGTGCCAGCAGTTACTCCTCCAACTCAAGAAACACCGGGGAGCTGTTTTTT.

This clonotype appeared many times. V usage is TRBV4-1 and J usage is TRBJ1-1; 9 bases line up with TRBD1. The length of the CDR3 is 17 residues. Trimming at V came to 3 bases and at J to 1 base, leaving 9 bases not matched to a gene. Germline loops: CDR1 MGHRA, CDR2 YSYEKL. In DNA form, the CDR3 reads TGCGCCAGCAGCCAGGGGAACAGGGGGCCAGGGAACACTGAAGCTTTCTTT. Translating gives CASSQGNRGPGNTEAFF.

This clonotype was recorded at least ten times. The DNA of the CDR3 is TGTGCCAGCAGCCATGAGGGACACCCTTTCTATAGCAATCAGCCCCAGCATTTT. Translating gives CASSHEGHPFYSNQPQHF. The chain combines TRBV4-2 with TRBJ1-5, with a tentative D call TRBD1 (6 bases). The germline gives CDR1 LGHNA, CDR2 YNFKEQ. Trimming took 3 bases from V and 0 from J, leaving 18 bases between them. CDR3 length equals 18 residues.

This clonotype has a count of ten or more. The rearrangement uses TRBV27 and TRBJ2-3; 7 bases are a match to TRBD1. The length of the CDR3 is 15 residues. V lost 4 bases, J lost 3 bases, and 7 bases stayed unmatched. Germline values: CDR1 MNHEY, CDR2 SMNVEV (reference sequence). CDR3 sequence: CASSWRTGLTDTQYF. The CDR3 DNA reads TGTGCCAGCAGTTGGAGGACAGGCTTGACAGATACGCAGTATTTT.

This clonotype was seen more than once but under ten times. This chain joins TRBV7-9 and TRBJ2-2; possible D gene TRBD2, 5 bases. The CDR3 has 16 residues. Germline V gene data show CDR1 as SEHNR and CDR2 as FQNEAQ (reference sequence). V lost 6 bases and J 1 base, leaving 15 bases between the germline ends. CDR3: CASRIESGVNTGELFF. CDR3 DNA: TGTGCCAGCAGGATAGAGAGCGGAGTGAACACCGGGGAGCTGTTTTTT.

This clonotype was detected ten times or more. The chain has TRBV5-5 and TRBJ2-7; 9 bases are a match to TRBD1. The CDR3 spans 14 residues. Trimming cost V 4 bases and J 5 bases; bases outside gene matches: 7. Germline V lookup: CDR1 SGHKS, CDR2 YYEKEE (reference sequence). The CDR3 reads CASSGGTGPDEQYF. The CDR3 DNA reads TGTGCCAGCAGCGGGGGGACAGGGCCCGACGAGCAGTACTTC.

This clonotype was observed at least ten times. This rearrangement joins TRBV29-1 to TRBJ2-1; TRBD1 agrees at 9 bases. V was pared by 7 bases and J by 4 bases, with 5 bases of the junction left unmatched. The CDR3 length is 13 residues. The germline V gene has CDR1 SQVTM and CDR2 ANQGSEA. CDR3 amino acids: CSAPGQGYNEQFF. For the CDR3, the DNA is TGCAGCGCCCCGGGACAGGGATACAATGAGCAGTTCTTC.

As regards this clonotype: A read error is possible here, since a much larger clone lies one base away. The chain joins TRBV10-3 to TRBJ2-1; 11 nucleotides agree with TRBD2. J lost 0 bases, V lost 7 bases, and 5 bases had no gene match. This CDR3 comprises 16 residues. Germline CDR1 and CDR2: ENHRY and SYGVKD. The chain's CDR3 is CAITDTSGSSYNEQFF. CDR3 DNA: TGTGCCATCACCGATACTAGCGGGAGCTCCTACAATGAGCAGTTCTTC.

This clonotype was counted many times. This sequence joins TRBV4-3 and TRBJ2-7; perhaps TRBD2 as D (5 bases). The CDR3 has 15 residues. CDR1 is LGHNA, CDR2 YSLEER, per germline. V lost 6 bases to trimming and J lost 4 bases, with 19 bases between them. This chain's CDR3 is CASSYAFEGAYEQYF. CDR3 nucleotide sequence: TGCGCCAGCAGTTATGCCTTCGAGGGAGCTTACGAGCAGTACTTC.

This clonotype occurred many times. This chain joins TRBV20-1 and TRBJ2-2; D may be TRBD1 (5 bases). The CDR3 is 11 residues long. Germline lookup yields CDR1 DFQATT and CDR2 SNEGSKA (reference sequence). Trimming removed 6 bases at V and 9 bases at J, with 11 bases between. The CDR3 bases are TGCAGTGCAAGGACAAGCAGGGAGCTGTTTTTT. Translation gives CSARTSRELFF.

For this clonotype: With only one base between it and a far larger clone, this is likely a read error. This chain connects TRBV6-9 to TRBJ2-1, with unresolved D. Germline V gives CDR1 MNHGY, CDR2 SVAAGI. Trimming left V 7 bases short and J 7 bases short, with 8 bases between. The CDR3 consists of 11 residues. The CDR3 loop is CASILFNEQFF. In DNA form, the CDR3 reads TGTGCCAGCATTTTATTTAATGAGCAGTTCTTC.

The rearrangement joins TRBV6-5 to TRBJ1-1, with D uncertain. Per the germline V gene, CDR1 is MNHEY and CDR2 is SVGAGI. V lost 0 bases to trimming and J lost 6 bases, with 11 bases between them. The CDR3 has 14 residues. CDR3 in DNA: TGTGCCAGCAGTTACTCTCCAGAAGTCTCTGAAGCTTTCTTT. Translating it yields CASSYSPEVSEAFF.

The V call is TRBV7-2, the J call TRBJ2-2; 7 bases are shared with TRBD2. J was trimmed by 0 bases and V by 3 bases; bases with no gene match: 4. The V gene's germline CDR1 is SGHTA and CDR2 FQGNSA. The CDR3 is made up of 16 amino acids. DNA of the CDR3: TGTGCCAGCAGCTTTCAAGCGGGATCGAACACCGGGGAGCTGTTTTTT. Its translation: CASSFQAGSNTGELFF.

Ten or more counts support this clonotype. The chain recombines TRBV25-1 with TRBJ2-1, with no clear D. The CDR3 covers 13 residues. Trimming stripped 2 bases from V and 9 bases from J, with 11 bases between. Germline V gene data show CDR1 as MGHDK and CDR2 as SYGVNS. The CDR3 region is CASSEPPFGEQFF. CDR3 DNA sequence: TGTGCCAGCAGTGAACCCCCTTTCGGTGAGCAGTTCTTC.

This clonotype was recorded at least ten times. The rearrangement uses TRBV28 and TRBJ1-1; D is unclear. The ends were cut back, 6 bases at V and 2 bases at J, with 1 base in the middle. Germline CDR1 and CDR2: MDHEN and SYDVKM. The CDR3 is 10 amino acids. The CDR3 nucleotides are TGTGCCAGCAGCAACACTGAAGCTTTCTTT. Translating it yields CASSNTEAFF.

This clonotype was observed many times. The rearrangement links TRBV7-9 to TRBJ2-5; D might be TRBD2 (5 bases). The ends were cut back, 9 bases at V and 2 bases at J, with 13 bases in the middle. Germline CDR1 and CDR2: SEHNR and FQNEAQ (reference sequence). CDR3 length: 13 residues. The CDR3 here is CASSLGLQETQYF. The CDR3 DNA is TGTGCCAGTAGTCTCGGACTGCAAGAGACCCAGTACTTC. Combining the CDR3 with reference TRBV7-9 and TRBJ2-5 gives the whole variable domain DTGVSQNPRHKITKRGQNVTFRCDPISEHNRLYWYRQTLGQGPEFLTYFQNEAQLEKSRLLSDRFSAERPKGSFSTLEIQRTEQGDSAMYLCASSLGLQETQYFGPGTRLLVL.

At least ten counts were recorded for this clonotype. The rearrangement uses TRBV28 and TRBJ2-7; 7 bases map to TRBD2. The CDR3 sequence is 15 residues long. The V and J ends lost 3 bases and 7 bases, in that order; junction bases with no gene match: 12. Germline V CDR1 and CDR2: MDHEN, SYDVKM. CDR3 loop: CASSLLARELREQYF. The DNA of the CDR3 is TGTGCCAGCAGTTTGCTGGCGCGGGAGCTAAGGGAGCAGTACTTC.

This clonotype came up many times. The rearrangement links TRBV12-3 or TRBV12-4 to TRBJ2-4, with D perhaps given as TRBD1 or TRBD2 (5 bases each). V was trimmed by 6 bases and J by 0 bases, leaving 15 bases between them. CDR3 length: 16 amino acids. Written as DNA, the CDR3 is TGTGCCAGCAGGGCCGCAGGGAGTTTAGCCAAAAACATTCAGTACTTC. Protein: CASRAAGSLAKNIQYF.

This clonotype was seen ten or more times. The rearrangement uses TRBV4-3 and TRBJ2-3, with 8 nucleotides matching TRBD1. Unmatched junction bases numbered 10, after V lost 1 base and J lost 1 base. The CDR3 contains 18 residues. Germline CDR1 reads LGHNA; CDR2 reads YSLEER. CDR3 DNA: TGCGCCAGCAGCCAAGTGCCACAGGGGGAGTTAGGCACAGATACGCAGTATTTT. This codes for CASSQVPQGELGTDTQYF.

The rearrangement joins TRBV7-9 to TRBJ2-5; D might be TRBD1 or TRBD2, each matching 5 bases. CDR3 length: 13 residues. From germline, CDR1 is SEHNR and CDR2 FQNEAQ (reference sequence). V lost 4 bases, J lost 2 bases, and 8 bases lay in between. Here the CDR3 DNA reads TGTGCCAGCAGCTCGGGGCCACAAGAGACCCAGTACTTC. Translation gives CASSSGPQETQYF.

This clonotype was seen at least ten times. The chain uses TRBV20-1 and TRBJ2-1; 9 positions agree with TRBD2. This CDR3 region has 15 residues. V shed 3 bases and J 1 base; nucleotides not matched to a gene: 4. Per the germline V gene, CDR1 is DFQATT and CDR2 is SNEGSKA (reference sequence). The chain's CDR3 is CSARPAGGSYNEQFF. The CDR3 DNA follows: TGCAGTGCTAGGCCAGCGGGAGGATCCTACAATGAGCAGTTCTTC.

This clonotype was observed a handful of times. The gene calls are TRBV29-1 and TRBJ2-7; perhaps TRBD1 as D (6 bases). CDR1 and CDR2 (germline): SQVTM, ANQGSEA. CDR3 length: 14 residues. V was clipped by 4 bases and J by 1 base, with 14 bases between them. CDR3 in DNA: TGCAGCGTTGGGACGACAGGCATTTCCTACGAGCAGTACTTC. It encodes CSVGTTGISYEQYF.

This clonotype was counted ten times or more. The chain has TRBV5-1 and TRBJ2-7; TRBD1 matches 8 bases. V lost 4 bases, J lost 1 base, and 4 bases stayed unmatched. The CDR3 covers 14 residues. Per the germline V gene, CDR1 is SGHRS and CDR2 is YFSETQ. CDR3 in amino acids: CASSPRQGSYEQYF. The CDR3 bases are TGCGCCAGCAGCCCCCGACAGGGGTCCTACGAGCAGTACTTC.

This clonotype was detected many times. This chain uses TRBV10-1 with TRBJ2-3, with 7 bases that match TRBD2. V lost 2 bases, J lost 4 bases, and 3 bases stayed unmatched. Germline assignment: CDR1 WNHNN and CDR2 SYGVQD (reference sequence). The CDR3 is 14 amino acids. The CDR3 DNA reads TGCGCCAGCAGTGAGGCTACTAGCGCAGATACGCAGTATTTT. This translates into CASSEATSADTQYF.